These 29 T cell receptor beta chains share one sample of origin, sequenced in a study of cytomegalovirus exposure and HLA in healthy donors. This PCR relied on a set of 60 Vbeta primers and 13 Jbeta primers. Repertoires were generated with immunoSEQ multiplex PCR, while TCRdb's copy carries only in-frame clones and drops some. The table for this sample gives over 30,000 clones. Input material: PBMCs. These receptor sequences come from a man in his forties or fifties in good health and CMV-seronegative.

The genes are TRBV25-1 and TRBJ2-7; 7 nucleotides match TRBD2. V dropped 2 bases and J dropped 3; count of bases not matched to a gene: 4. The germline gives CDR1 MGHDK, CDR2 SYGVNS. The CDR3 extends over 14 amino acids. CDR3 region: CASSEEAGDYEQYF. In DNA form, the CDR3 reads TGTGCCAGCAGTGAAGAGGCGGGAGACTACGAGCAGTACTTC.

The chain links TRBV29-1 to TRBJ2-3; 8 bases line up with TRBD1. The junction had 3 bases not matched to a gene; V was cut back by 1 base and J by 6 bases. The CDR3 runs to 13 residues. Germline CDR1 and CDR2: SQVTM and ANQGSEA. CDR3 nucleotides: TGCAGCGTTGAAGCAGGGGGCCGGGATACGCAGTATTTT. Translating it yields CSVEAGGRDTQYF.

This chain links TRBV19 with TRBJ2-6; no clear D gene. The CDR3 extends over 15 amino acids. V was shortened by 8 bases and J by 3 bases, with 14 bases between the two germline ends. CDR1 and CDR2 (germline): LNHDA, SQIVND (reference sequence). CDR3 amino acids: CASQRRVSGANVLTF. The DNA of the CDR3 is TGTGCCAGTCAACGCCGAGTAAGTGGGGCCAACGTCCTGACTTTC. The variable domain in full, with the rest retrieved from reference TRBV19 and TRBJ2-6, is DGGITQSPKYLFRKEGQNVTLSCEQNLNHDAMYWYRQDPGQGLRLIYYSQIVNDFQKGDIAEGYSVSREKKESFPLTVTSAQKNPTAFYLCASQRRVSGANVLTFGAGSRLTVL.

The J gene is TRBJ1-2, the V gene TRBV19; 9 bases are a match to TRBD1. J gave up 4 bases and V 5 bases, and 11 bases lay outside the gene matches. This CDR3 is built from 16 residues. The germline V gene has CDR1 LNHDA and CDR2 SQIVND (reference sequence). CDR3 nucleotide sequence: TGTGCCAGTAGTCCGCGGGACAGGGAAATTGGCTATGGCTACACCTTC. The encoded protein is CASSPRDREIGYGYTF.

V is TRBV29-1 and J is TRBJ2-3; D is uncertain. Germline V gene sequence: CDR1 SQVTM, CDR2 ANQGSEA. CDR3 length equals 12 residues. V lost 4 bases and J 6 bases, leaving 11 bases between the germline ends. The CDR3 loop reads CSVAPESDTQYF. CDR3 in DNA: TGCAGCGTTGCCCCGGAGTCGGATACGCAGTATTTT.

This sequence joins TRBV5-1 and TRBJ1-3, with D perhaps TRBD1 (5 bases). In germline, CDR1 is SGHRS, CDR2 YFSETQ. Trimming pared 4 bases from V and 0 bases from J, leaving 14 bases between. The CDR3 spans 16 residues. CDR3 region: CASSLNAGTSGNTIYF. CDR3 DNA sequence: TGCGCCAGCAGCCTTAACGCGGGGACCTCTGGAAACACCATATATTTT.

In terms of frequency, this clone is medium-sized. The CDR3 reads CASSEGTGGYGYTF. As DNA, the CDR3 is TGTGCCAGCAGTGAAGGGACAGGGGGCTATGGCTACACCTTC. The genes are TRBV6-1 and TRBJ1-2; 10 bases are shared with TRBD1. This CDR3 region has 14 residues. Trimming at V came to 1 base and at J to 4 bases, leaving 0 bases not matched to a gene. CDR1 is MNHNS and CDR2 is SASEGT in the germline V gene.

The chain has TRBV7-3 and TRBJ1-1; the D is unclear. Germline V gene lookup returns CDR1 SGHTA and CDR2 FQGTGA. Trimming took 4 bases from V and 2 from J, leaving 8 bases between them. This CDR3 is 13 amino acids long. The CDR3 spells CASSSQENTEAFF. CDR3 in DNA: TGTGCCAGCAGCTCCCAGGAAAACACTGAAGCTTTCTTT.

V is TRBV9 and J is TRBJ2-1; 11 bases are shared with TRBD2. Germline CDR1 and CDR2: SGDLS and YYNGEE. V was pared by 3 bases and J by 4 bases, with 6 bases of the junction left unmatched. The CDR3 consists of 16 residues. DNA for the CDR3: TGTGCCAGCAGCGCGACCGGGACTAGCGGATACAATGAGCAGTTCTTC. It translates to CASSATGTSGYNEQFF.

The rearrangement links TRBV5-6 to TRBJ1-2; 7 nucleotides line up with TRBD1. J was trimmed by 5 bases and V by 5 bases; bases with no gene match: 24. Germline CDR1 reads SGHDT; CDR2 reads YYEEEE. This CDR3 contains 19 residues. The CDR3, as DNA: TGTGCCAGCAGAAAACCTTCCACGACGGGGACAGCGGATGGATATGGCTACACCTTC. It yields the protein CASRKPSTTGTADGYGYTF.

The V call is TRBV5-1, the J call TRBJ1-2; 7 bases line up with TRBD1. Germline lookup yields CDR1 SGHRS and CDR2 YFSETQ. With 2 bases clipped from V and 5 bases from J, the junction kept 9 bases outside the gene matches. CDR3 length equals 15 residues. CDR3 residues: CASSLFGSGGYGYTF. DNA for the CDR3: TGCGCCAGCAGCTTATTCGGCTCAGGGGGATATGGCTACACCTTC.

The chain couples TRBV2 to TRBJ1-2; D unclear. The CDR3 totals 10 residues. V was clipped by 3 bases and J by 6 bases, with 2 bases between them. From germline, CDR1 is SNHLY and CDR2 FYNNEI. The CDR3 DNA sequence: TGTGCCAGCAGTGACGATGGCTACACCTTC. Translating it yields CASSDDGYTF. Looking up the rest from reference TRBV2 and TRBJ1-2 gives the full variable domain: EPEVTQTPSHQVTQMGQEVILRCVPISNHLYFYWYRQILGQKVEFLVSFYNNEISEKSEIFDDQFSVERPDGSNFTLKIRSTKLEDSAMYFCASSDDGYTFGSGTRLTVV.

The chain uses TRBV4-2 and TRBJ2-6; TRBD1 agrees at 12 bases. J gave up 3 bases and V 3 bases, and 9 bases lay outside the gene matches. CDR1 and CDR2 from the germline V gene are LGHNA and YNFKEQ. The CDR3 runs 19 residues. This CDR3 is CASSQATGTGGFGANVLTF. CDR3 in DNA: TGTGCCAGCAGCCAGGCTACCGGGACAGGGGGCTTTGGGGCCAACGTCCTGACTTTC.

The DNA for the CDR3 is TGTGCCAGCAGCCGGACAGACTCTGGAAACACCATATATTTT. Protein: CASSRTDSGNTIYF. V is TRBV5-5 and J is TRBJ1-3; tentatively, D is TRBD1 (6 bases). This CDR3 has 14 residues. Trimming cost V 4 bases and J 0 bases, with 8 bases left between them. CDR1 SGHKS and CDR2 YYEKEE come from the germline V gene (reference sequence).

The rearrangement joins TRBV11-2 to TRBJ1-2; no reliable D call. Germline CDR1 is SGHAT and CDR2 is FQNNGV. Deletions cut 0 bases from V and 0 bases from J, with 2 bases between. The CDR3 consists of 13 residues. CDR3 DNA sequence: TGTGCCAGCAGCTTAGACACTAACTATGGCTACACCTTC. Translating gives CASSLDTNYGYTF.

This sequence joins TRBV4-1 and TRBJ1-5, with D uncertain. The CDR3 is 14 amino acids. Germline CDR1 and CDR2: MGHRA and YSYEKL. With 1 base removed from V and 4 bases from J, the gap between germline ends came to 8 bases. This CDR3 reads CASSQVGGNQPQHF. As DNA, the CDR3 is TGCGCCAGCAGCCAAGTTGGAGGGAATCAGCCCCAGCATTTT.

The V and J genes are TRBV5-4 and TRBJ1-2; the D gene is possibly TRBD1 (5 bases). V lost 9 bases to trimming and J lost 2 bases, with 11 bases between them. Germline CDR1 SGHNT, CDR2 YYREEE (reference sequence). This CDR3 is 12 amino acids long. The CDR3 sequence is CATAGVNYGYTF. CDR3 sequence (DNA): TGTGCCACCGCGGGGGTCAACTATGGCTACACCTTC.

This rearrangement joins TRBV27 to TRBJ2-2, with 7 bases identical to TRBD1. J was trimmed by 0 bases and V by 10 bases; bases with no gene match: 2. CDR1 is MNHEY and CDR2 is SMNVEV in the germline V gene (reference sequence). The CDR3 sequence is 13 residues long. CDR3: CATGTANTGELFF. The CDR3, as DNA: TGTGCCACCGGGACAGCGAACACCGGGGAGCTGTTTTTT.

The genes are TRBV19 and TRBJ2-1; 8 positions agree with TRBD2. The CDR3 spans 14 residues. The germline CDR1 and CDR2 sequences are LNHDA and SQIVND (reference sequence). V gave up 5 bases and J gave up 4 bases; unmatched junction bases: 4. Here the CDR3 reads CASSGLAAYNEQFF. As DNA, the CDR3 is TGTGCCAGTAGTGGACTAGCAGCTTACAATGAGCAGTTCTTC.

The CDR3 DNA sequence: TGCGCCAGCAGCCATACCACCGGAGGTGGTGAAAAACTGTTTTTT. This translates into CASSHTTGGGEKLFF. The chain combines TRBV5-1 with TRBJ1-4; the D is unclear. CDR1 SGHRS and CDR2 YFSETQ come from the germline V gene. This CDR3 contains 15 residues. V shed 4 bases and J shed 7 bases, with 17 bases lying between them.

The rearrangement uses TRBV10-3 and TRBJ2-7; TRBD2 agrees at 8 bases. Germline CDR1 and CDR2: ENHRY and SYGVKD. Germline trimming cut 3 bases from V and 6 bases from J; bases unmatched to any gene: 10. The CDR3 runs to 15 residues. CDR3 residues: CAISDLGLAGVEQYF. CDR3 in DNA: TGTGCCATCAGTGACCTTGGACTAGCCGGGGTCGAGCAGTACTTC.

This chain uses TRBV5-6 with TRBJ2-1, with 7 bases lining up with TRBD1. The V gene's germline CDR1 is SGHDT and CDR2 YYEEEE. This CDR3 spans 14 amino acids. J gave up 3 bases and V 2 bases, and 2 bases lay outside the gene matches. CDR3 sequence reads: CASSFDRDYNEQFF. The CDR3 coding sequence is TGTGCCAGCAGCTTCGACAGGGACTACAATGAGCAGTTCTTC.

The chain uses TRBV29-1 and TRBJ1-5, with 7 bases identical to TRBD1. The trim removed 6 bases at V and 6 bases at J, leaving 8 bases unmatched. Per the germline V gene, CDR1 is SQVTM and CDR2 is ANQGSEA. CDR3 size: 13 residues. CDR3 in amino acids: CSVGGQVGQPQHF. The CDR3 DNA reads TGCAGCGTGGGAGGACAGGTCGGTCAGCCCCAGCATTTT.

The chain has TRBV30 and TRBJ1-1, with D possibly being TRBD1 (5 bases). Germline values: CDR1 GTSNPN, CDR2 SVGIG (reference sequence). This CDR3 contains 13 residues. Trimming left V 2 bases short and J 1 base short, with 8 bases between. The CDR3 loop reads CAWSWGRNTEAFF. The CDR3 DNA follows: TGTGCCTGGAGTTGGGGCAGGAACACTGAAGCTTTCTTT.

The gene calls are TRBV5-6 and TRBJ2-2; no clear D gene. The germline V gene encodes CDR1 SGHDT and CDR2 YYEEEE. The CDR3 totals 13 residues. V lost 0 bases and J 9 bases, leaving 9 bases between the germline ends. The DNA for the CDR3 is TGTGCCAGCAGCTTGGCTGCCAGGTGGGAGCTGTTTTTT. Its translation: CASSLAARWELFF.

The chain carries TRBV29-1 and TRBJ2-7; the D gene is possibly TRBD1 (6 bases). This CDR3 has 14 residues. The germline V gene encodes CDR1 SQVTM and CDR2 ANQGSEA. With 1 base removed from V and 2 bases from J, the gap between germline ends came to 12 bases. CDR3 DNA: TGCAGCGTTGAAGGGCACAGGGTTCCCTACGAGCAGTACTTC. This gives the protein CSVEGHRVPYEQYF.

In the case of this clone: Different DNA sequences within this sample yield the same CDR3. The rearrangement joins TRBV30 to TRBJ1-1, with D perhaps TRBD1 (5 bases). The V end lost 0 bases, the J end lost 1 base, and 21 bases lay between the germline ends. This CDR3 has 18 residues. Germline values: CDR1 GTSNPN, CDR2 SVGIG (reference sequence). CDR3 coding DNA: TGTGCCTGGAGTGTAGATCCACACCTAGGAACAGGGAACACTGAAGCTTTCTTT. Translated, it gives CAWSVDPHLGTGNTEAFF.

The DNA for the CDR3 is TGTGCCTGGAGTGGGGGACTAGCGGTACAAGAGACCCAGTACTTC. This gives the protein CAWSGGLAVQETQYF. The rearrangement links TRBV30 to TRBJ2-5; 11 positions agree with TRBD2. The CDR3 loop spans 15 amino acids. V shed 1 base and J 2 bases; nucleotides not matched to a gene: 3. Germline V CDR1 and CDR2: GTSNPN, SVGIG (reference sequence).

The CDR3 DNA reads as TGTGCCACCAGCTCCCGGGACAGGGTCGGGGATACGCAGTATTTT. As protein: CATSSRDRVGDTQYF. This sequence joins TRBV15 and TRBJ2-3; 9 nucleotides match TRBD1. After removal of 5 bases from V and 6 bases from J, the junction contained 9 bases not matched to a gene. The germline CDR1 and CDR2 sequences are LNHNV and YYDKDF (reference sequence). This CDR3 comprises 15 residues.